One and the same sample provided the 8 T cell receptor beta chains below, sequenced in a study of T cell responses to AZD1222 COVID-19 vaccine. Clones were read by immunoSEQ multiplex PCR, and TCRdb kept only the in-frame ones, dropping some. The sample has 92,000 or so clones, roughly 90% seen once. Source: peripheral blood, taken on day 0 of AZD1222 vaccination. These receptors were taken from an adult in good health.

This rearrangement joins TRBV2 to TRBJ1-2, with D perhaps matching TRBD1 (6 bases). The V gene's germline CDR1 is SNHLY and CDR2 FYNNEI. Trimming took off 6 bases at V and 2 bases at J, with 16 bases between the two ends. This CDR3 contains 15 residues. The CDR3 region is CASRGARGRNYGYTF. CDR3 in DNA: TGTGCCAGCAGGGGGGCTAGAGGGAGGAACTATGGCTACACCTTC.

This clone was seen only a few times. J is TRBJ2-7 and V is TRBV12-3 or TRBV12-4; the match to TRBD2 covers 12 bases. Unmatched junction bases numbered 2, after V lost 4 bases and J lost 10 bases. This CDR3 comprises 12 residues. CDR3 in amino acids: CASSSGLAGQYF. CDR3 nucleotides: TGTGCCAGCAGTTCGGGACTAGCGGGCCAGTACTTC.

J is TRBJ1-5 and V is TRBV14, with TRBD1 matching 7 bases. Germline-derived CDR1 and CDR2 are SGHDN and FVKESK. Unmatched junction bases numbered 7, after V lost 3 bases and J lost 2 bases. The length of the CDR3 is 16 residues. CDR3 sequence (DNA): TGTGCCAGCAGCCATGGGGACAGCGGTGGCAATCAGCCCCAGCATTTT. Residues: CASSHGDSGGNQPQHF. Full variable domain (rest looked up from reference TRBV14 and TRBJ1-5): EAGVTQFPSHSVIEKGQTVTLRCDPISGHDNLYWYRRVMGKEIKFLLHFVKESKQDESGMPNNRFLAERTGGTYSTLKVQPAELEDSGVYFCASSHGDSGGNQPQHFGDGTRLSIL.

The CDR3 DNA sequence: TGTGCCAGCTCACCAGGGAACTACGAGCAGTACTTC. Amino acid sequence: CASSPGNYEQYF. The genes are TRBV18 and TRBJ2-7; D call uncertain. V was clipped by 2 bases and J by 3 bases, with 5 bases between them. The CDR3 is made up of 12 amino acids. Germline V gene lookup returns CDR1 KGHSH and CDR2 LQKENI.

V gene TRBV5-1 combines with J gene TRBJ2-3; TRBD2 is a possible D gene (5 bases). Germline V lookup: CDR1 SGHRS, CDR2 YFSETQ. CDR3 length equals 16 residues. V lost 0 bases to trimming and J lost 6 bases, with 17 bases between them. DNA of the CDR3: TGCGCCAGCAGCTTGGGCAATCTCGGACGGGGTGATACGCAGTATTTT. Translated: CASSLGNLGRGDTQYF.

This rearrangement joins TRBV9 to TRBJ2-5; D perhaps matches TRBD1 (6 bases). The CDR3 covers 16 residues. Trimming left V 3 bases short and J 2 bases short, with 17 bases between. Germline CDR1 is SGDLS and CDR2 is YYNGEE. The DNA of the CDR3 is TGTGCCAGCAGCGAGGGGGTCGGGACACAGCAAGAGACCCAGTACTTC. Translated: CASSEGVGTQQETQYF. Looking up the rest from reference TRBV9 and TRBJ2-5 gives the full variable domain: DSGVTQTPKHLITATGQRVTLRCSPRSGDLSVYWYQQSLDQGLQFLIQYYNGEERAKGNILERFSAQQFPDLHSELNLSSLELGDSALYFCASSEGVGTQQETQYFGPGTRLLVL.

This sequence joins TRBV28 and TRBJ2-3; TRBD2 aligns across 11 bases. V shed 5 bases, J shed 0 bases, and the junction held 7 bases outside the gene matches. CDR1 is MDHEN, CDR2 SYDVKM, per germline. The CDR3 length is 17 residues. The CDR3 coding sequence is TGTGCCAGCAGTCACGGGACTAGCGGTACTAGCACAGATACGCAGTATTTT. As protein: CASSHGTSGTSTDTQYF.

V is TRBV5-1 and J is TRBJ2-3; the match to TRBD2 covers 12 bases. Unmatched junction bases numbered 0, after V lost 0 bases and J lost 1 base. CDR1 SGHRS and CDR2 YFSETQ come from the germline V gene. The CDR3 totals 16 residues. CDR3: CASSLGLAGGTDTQYF. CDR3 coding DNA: TGCGCCAGCAGCTTGGGACTAGCGGGGGGCACAGATACGCAGTATTTT.